These 14 T cell receptor beta chains came from one sample sequenced in a study of post-analysis software for immune sequencing data. Study-level findings and limits: About 5 TRBV segments (TRBV5-6, TRBV5-1 and TRBV20-1 among them) occurred more frequently in patients than in controls.

Unique molecular identifiers had been added to the TCR beta cDNA libraries. One entry per CDR3 protein results from TCRdb running MiXCR on the PCR reads. The sample holds approximately 730,000 distinct CDR3 sequences, just under 30% seen once. No cognate antigen is known for these TCRs. Specimen: blood. The receptors come from a girl aged 5 to 17 with multiple sclerosis.

This clonotype was detected a few times. This chain connects TRBV4-2 to TRBJ1-2; no firm D call. The CDR3 totals 16 residues. V lost 5 bases, J lost 7 bases, and 23 bases lay in between. Germline V gives CDR1 LGHNA, CDR2 YNFKEQ. Here the CDR3 reads CASSNHPQMIAGGYTF. The CDR3 nucleotides read TGTGCCAGCAGCAACCATCCCCAGATGATCGCGGGTGGCTACACCTTC.

This clonotype turned up a few times. In DNA, the CDR3 is TGTGCCAGCAGCAAGACCGGGACTAGCGGAGAGACCCAGTACTTC. Its translation is CASSKTGTSGETQYF. This chain links TRBV7-2 with TRBJ2-5, with TRBD2 matching 11 bases. Per the germline V gene, CDR1 is SGHTA and CDR2 is FQGNSA. The V gene end was trimmed by 5 bases and the J gene end by 4 bases; junction bases not matched to a gene: 6. The length of the CDR3 is 15 residues.

This clonotype was picked up a small number of times. The gene calls are TRBV7-6 and TRBJ2-3; D unresolved. The CDR3 runs 13 residues. V shed 3 bases and J shed 1 base, with 5 bases lying between them. Looked up from germline, CDR1 is SGHVS and CDR2 is FNYEAQ. CDR3 sequence: CASSFPRTDTQYF. Written as DNA, the CDR3 is TGTGCCAGCAGCTTCCCCCGCACAGATACGCAGTATTTT.

The DNA of the CDR3 is TGTGCCAGCAGCTTCTCTAGCGGGAAAAATGAGCAGTTCTTC. Its protein is CASSFSSGKNEQFF. The rearrangement links TRBV7-2 to TRBJ2-1; 9 nucleotides line up with TRBD2. The CDR3 length is 14 residues. Germline V lookup: CDR1 SGHTA, CDR2 FQGNSA. Germline trimming cut 3 bases from V and 7 bases from J; bases unmatched to any gene: 4.

The rearrangement links TRBV20-1 to TRBJ2-1, with TRBD1 identical over 7 bases. Trimming took 0 bases from V and 2 from J; bases not matched to a gene: 4. Germline assignment: CDR1 DFQATT and CDR2 SNEGSKA (reference sequence). The CDR3 sequence is 15 residues long. The CDR3 DNA is TGCAGTGCTAGAGACTGGGACAGTACCTACAATGAGCAGTTCTTC. Amino acid sequence: CSARDWDSTYNEQFF.

This clonotype was seen a few times. The J gene is TRBJ1-1, the V gene TRBV12-3 or TRBV12-4, with D possibly matching TRBD1 (6 bases). CDR3 length: 15 amino acids. Deletions cut 2 bases from V and 0 bases from J, with 10 bases between. In nucleotides, the CDR3 is TGTGCCAGCAGTTTAATTCGGGACATGAACACTGAAGCTTTCTTT. Amino acid sequence: CASSLIRDMNTEAFF.

With respect to this clonotype: The junction and the germline gene differ at one end; a read error may be behind it. In DNA form, the CDR3 reads TGTGCCGGCAGCTTAGACGAACAGGGACCCGATACGCAGTATTTT. Encoded protein: CAGSLDEQGPDTQYF. J is TRBJ2-3 and V is TRBV7-9, with a possible D match to TRBD1 (6 bases). The CDR3 sequence is 15 residues long. Germline V gives CDR1 SEHNR, CDR2 FQNEAQ (reference sequence).

This clonotype was detected a few times. The rearrangement links TRBV20-1 to TRBJ1-2; D gene unclear. Per germline, CDR1 DFQATT and CDR2 SNEGSKA (reference sequence). V shed 2 bases and J shed 0 bases, with 4 bases lying between them. The CDR3 extends over 12 amino acids. DNA of the CDR3: TGCAGTGCTAGATCCACTAACTATGGCTACACCTTC. The encoded protein is CSARSTNYGYTF.

The J gene is TRBJ2-6, the V gene TRBV18, with D possibly being TRBD2 (7 bases). The V end lost 3 bases, the J end lost 4 bases, and 16 bases lay between the germline ends. The CDR3 extends over 17 amino acids. CDR1 and CDR2 from the germline V gene are KGHSH and LQKENI. The CDR3 DNA follows: TGTGCCAGCTCACCGGCGGCGGGGGCCTCAGGGGCCAACGTCCTGACTTTC. Its protein product is CASSPAAGASGANVLTF.

This clonotype was counted only a few times. V is TRBV20-1 and J is TRBJ1-6; TRBD1 matches at 9 bases. The CDR3 runs to 16 residues. The germline CDR1 and CDR2 sequences are DFQATT and SNEGSKA (reference sequence). Trimming cost V 2 bases and J 5 bases; bases outside gene matches: 7. DNA for the CDR3: TGCAGTGCTAGATTAAACCGGGACAGGGATAATTCACCCCTCCACTTT. Its protein product is CSARLNRDRDNSPLHF.

This clonotype was counted between two and nine times. The J gene is TRBJ1-2, the V gene TRBV6-5; 12 bases fit TRBD1. Germline lookup yields CDR1 MNHEY and CDR2 SVGAGI. Trimming removed 0 bases from V and 8 bases from J; junction bases left unmatched: 7. This CDR3 spans 16 amino acids. The CDR3 region is CASSYSKGQGAQGYTF. The CDR3 nucleotides are TGTGCCAGCAGTTACTCGAAGGGACAGGGGGCGCAGGGCTACACCTTC.

This chain links TRBV6-6 with TRBJ1-1; D is uncertain. This CDR3 contains 13 residues. Germline V gene data show CDR1 as MNHNY and CDR2 as SVGAGI (reference sequence). The ends were cut back, 6 bases at V and 0 bases at J, with 8 bases in the middle. The CDR3: CASRPNMNTEAFF. DNA of the CDR3: TGTGCCAGCAGGCCTAACATGAACACTGAAGCTTTCTTT.

This chain uses TRBV20-1 with TRBJ1-3; D is possibly TRBD1 (5 bases). Trimming shortened V by 6 bases and J by 0 bases, and 21 bases separated the two germline ends. The V gene's germline CDR1 is DFQATT and CDR2 SNEGSKA (reference sequence). This CDR3 contains 17 residues. The CDR3 loop is CSAPYTPGRPSGNTIYF. The CDR3 DNA reads TGCAGTGCGCCTTACACGCCGGGACGGCCCTCTGGAAACACCATATATTTT.

In its sample, this clonotype was seen a few times. The CDR3 bases are TGTGCCAGCAGTTACGGGGGACAGGGTGGGGCTCAGCCCCAGCATTTT. Translated: CASSYGGQGGAQPQHF. The chain couples TRBV6-6 to TRBJ1-5; TRBD1 aligns across 9 bases. The germline gives CDR1 MNHNY, CDR2 SVGAGI (reference sequence). The CDR3 loop spans 16 amino acids. Unmatched junction bases numbered 8, after V lost 2 bases and J lost 6 bases.